This T cell receptor beta chain was captured by sequencing in a study of PD-1 blockade in classical Hodgkin lymphoma. Some clones are missing from TCRdb's copy, which holds only in-frame ones; the method was immunoSEQ multiplex PCR. This table holds under 100,000 clones, 80% to 95% found once. Overall study findings and caveats: Significant TCR diversity gains by C4D1 occurred in CD4+ but not CD8+ cells. Individuals initiating nivolumab under 1 year after ASCT were excluded.

All patients experienced relapse after autologous stem cell transplantation, and brentuximab vedotin exposure was variable. The V segment lost 1 base and the J segment 4 bases; nucleotides outside the gene matches: 1. The germline V gene encodes CDR1 SSHAT and CDR2 FNYEAQ (reference sequence). The CDR3 extends over 14 amino acids. Note on this clone: Its antigen is not known.

The chain uses TRBV7-7 and TRBJ2-1; 7 bases agree with TRBD2. This TCR came from a human donor with classical Hodgkin lymphoma. The sample in question was peripheral blood mononuclear cells (PBMCs), obtained before the second cycle of nivolumab. The CDR3 DNA reads as TGTGCCAGCAGCTTAGGCGGGAGATACAATGAGCAGTTCTTC. Encoded protein: CASSLGGRYNEQFF. The full variable domain, completed using reference TRBV7-7 and TRBJ2-1, is GAGVSQSPRYKVTKRGQDVTLRCDPISSHATLYWYQQALGQGPEFLTYFNYEAQPDKSGLPSDRFSAERPEGSISTLTIQRTEQRDSAMYRCASSLGGRYNEQFFGPGTRLTVL.